The clone carrying this T cell receptor (beta chain) was detected ten times or more. Antigen unknown. The data stem from a study of regulatory T cells in long-lasting Graves disease. Study conclusions and caveats: Peripheral blood, not thyroid tissue, was the sole material studied. Owing to a sample size that was small, accuracy may have been reduced.

Unmatched junction bases numbered 6, after V lost 4 bases and J lost 5 bases. CDR1 is KGHDR, CDR2 SFDVKD, per germline. CDR3 length: 14 residues. HTBI primers from iRepertoire and Arm-PCR of CDR3 regions yielded the TCR beta libraries. Via MiXCR, TCRdb re-called the multiplex PCR reads, giving one row per CDR3 protein. In the table there are about 470,000 distinct CDR3 sequences, 20% to 25% of which are singletons. Time point in this sample: persistent/refractory GD, antithyroid drugs over 5 years with positive TRAb. The TCR library was prepared using RNA isolated from PBMCs. All patients originated from an endocrinology department located in Xi'an, China.

The chain uses TRBV24-1 and TRBJ2-5; TRBD1 matches at 7 bases. The origin of this receptor is a female donor with Graves disease. The input for sequencing was peripheral blood mononuclear cells (PBMCs), taken when the disease was refractory, from a patient treated with antithyroid drugs. In nucleotides, the CDR3 is TGTGCCACCAGTGAGGGGGCACAGGGGGAGACCCAGTACTTC. Its translation is CATSEGAQGETQYF.